This TCR beta chain was profiled in a study of T cells expressing NK-cell markers. TCRdb re-called the 5' RACE reads and shows each CDR3 protein once, DNA omitted. This repertoire comprises about 460,000 distinct CDR3 sequences; its ten largest clones make up about 1.5%. In germline, CDR1 is SEHNR, CDR2 FQNEAQ (reference sequence). The CDR3 has 14 amino acids. The sequenced sample consisted of blood T cells: a sorted CD56 or NKG2C T cell subset, CD4+ or CD8+ T cells, or bulk PBMC T cells (not recorded which). V usage is TRBV7-9 and J usage is TRBJ2-2. The receptor comes from a woman in her fifties or sixties in good health. Here the CDR3 reads CASTADSWTGELFF.